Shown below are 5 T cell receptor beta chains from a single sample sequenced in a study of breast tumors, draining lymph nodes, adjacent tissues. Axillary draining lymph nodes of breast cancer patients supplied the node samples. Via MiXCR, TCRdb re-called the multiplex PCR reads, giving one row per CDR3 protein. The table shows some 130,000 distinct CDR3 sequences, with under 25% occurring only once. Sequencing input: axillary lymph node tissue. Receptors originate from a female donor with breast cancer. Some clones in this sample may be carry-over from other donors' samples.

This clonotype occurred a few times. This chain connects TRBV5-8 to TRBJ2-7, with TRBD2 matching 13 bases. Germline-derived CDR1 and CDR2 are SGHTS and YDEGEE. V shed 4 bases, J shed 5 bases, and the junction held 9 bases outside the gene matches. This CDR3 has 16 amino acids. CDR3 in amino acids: CASSTATSGRVHEQYF. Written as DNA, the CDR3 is TGTGCCAGCAGCACTGCTACTAGCGGGAGGGTGCACGAGCAGTACTTC.

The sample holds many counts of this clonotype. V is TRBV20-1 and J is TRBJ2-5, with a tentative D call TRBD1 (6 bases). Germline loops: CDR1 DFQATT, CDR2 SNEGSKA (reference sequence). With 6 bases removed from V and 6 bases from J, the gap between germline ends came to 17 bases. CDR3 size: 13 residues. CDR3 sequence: CSAATGFEKTQYF. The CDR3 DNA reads TGCAGTGCGGCTACAGGGTTCGAAAAGACCCAGTACTTC.

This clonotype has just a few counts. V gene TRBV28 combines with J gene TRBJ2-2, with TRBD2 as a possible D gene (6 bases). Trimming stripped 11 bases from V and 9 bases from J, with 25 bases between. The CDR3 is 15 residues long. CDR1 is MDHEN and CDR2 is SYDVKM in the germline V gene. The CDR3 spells CALSSGERGGRELFF. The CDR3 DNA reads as TGTGCCTTATCATCGGGGGAGAGGGGAGGCCGGGAGCTGTTTTTT.

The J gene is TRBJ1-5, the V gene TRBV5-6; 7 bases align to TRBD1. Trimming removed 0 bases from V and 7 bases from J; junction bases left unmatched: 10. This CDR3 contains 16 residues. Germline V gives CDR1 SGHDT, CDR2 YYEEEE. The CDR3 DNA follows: TGTGCCAGCAGCTTGGGGGGGACAGAGCTGGGGCAGCCCCAGCATTTT. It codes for CASSLGGTELGQPQHF.

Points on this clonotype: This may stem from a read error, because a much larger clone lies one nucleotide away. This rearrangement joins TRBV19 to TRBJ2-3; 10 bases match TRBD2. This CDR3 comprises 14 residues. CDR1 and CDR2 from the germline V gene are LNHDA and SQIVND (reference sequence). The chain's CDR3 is CARSKLAGTDTQYF. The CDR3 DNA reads TGTGCCCGTAGTAAACTAGCGGGAACAGATACGCAGTATTTT. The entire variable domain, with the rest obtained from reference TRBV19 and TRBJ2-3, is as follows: DGGITQSPKYLFRKEGQNVTLSCEQNLNHDAMYWYRQDPGQGLRLIYYSQIVNDFQKGDIAEGYSVSREKKESFPLTVTSAQKNPTAFYLCARSKLAGTDTQYFGPGTRLTVL.